This T cell receptor (beta chain) was identified during a study of technical replicates of blood from a handful of donors. The CDR3 length is 15 residues. The V gene lost 1 base and the J gene lost 4 bases, with 11 bases spanning the gap. CDR1 is SGHVS, CDR2 FQNEAQ, per germline. Sequencing used immunoSEQ multiplex PCR; TCRdb keeps in-frame clones, though not all of them. In the table there are roughly 79,000 clones, 81% of which are singletons. This sequence was found in a human donor in good health. Some clones in this sample may be carry-over from other donors' samples. The specimen was PBMCs. V gene TRBV7-8 combines with J gene TRBJ1-5, with D possibly matching TRBD1 (6 bases). As DNA, the CDR3 is TGTGCCAGCAGCTTAGAGGGGGATGATAATCAGCCCCAGCATTTT. Translating gives CASSLEGDDNQPQHF.